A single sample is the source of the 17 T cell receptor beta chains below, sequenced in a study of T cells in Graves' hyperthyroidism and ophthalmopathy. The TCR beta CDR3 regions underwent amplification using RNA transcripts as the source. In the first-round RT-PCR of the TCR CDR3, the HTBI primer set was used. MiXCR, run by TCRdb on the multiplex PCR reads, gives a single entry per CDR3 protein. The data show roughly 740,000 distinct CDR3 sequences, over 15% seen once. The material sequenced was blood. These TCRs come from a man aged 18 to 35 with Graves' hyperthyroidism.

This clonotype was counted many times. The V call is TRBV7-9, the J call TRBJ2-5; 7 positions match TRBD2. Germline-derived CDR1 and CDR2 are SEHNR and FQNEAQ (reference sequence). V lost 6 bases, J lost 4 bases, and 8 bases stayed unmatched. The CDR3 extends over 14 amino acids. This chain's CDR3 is CASSPPGGGETQYF. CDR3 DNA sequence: TGTGCCAGCAGTCCGCCGGGGGGAGGAGAGACCCAGTACTTC. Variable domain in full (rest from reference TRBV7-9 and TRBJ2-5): DTGVSQNPRHKITKRGQNVTFRCDPISEHNRLYWYRQTLGQGPEFLTYFQNEAQLEKSRLLSDRFSAERPKGSFSTLEIQRTEQGDSAMYLCASSPPGGGETQYFGPGTRLLVL.

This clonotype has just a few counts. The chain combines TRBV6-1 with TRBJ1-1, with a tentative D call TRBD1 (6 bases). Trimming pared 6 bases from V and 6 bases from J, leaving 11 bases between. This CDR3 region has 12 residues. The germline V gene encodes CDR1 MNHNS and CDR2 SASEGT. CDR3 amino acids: CASRTGISEAFF. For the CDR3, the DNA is TGTGCCAGCAGAACAGGGATTTCTGAAGCTTTCTTT.

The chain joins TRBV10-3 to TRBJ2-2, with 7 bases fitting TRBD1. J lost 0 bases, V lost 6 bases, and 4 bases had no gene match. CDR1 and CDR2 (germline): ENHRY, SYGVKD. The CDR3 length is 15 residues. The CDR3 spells CAIRGQNTNTGELFF. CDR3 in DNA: TGTGCCATCAGGGGACAGAATACGAACACCGGGGAGCTGTTTTTT.

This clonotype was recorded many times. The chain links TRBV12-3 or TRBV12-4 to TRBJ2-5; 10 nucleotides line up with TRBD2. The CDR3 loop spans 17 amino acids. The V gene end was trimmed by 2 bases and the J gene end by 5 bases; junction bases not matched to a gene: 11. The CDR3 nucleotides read TGTGCCAGCAGTTTAACAACTAGCGGGACCTATCGGGAGACCCAGTACTTC. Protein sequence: CASSLTTSGTYRETQYF.

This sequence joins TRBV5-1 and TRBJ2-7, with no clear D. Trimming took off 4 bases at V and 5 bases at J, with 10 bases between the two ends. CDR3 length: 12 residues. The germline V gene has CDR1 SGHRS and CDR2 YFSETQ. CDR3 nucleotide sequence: TGCGCCAGCAGCCATGGGGTGGACGAGCAGTACTTC. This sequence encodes CASSHGVDEQYF. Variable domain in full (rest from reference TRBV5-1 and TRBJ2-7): KAGVTQTPRYLIKTRGQQVTLSCSPISGHRSVSWYQQTPGQGLQFLFEYFSETQRNKGNFPGRFSGRQFSNSRSEMNVSTLELGDSALYLCASSHGVDEQYFGPGTRLTVT.

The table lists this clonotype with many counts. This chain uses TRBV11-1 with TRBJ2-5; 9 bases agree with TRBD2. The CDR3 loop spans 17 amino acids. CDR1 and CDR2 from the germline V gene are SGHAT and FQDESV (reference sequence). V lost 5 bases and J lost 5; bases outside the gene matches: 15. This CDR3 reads CASSPRLAVLARETQYF. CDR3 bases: TGTGCCAGCAGCCCCCGACTAGCGGTCCTGGCGCGGGAGACCCAGTACTTC.

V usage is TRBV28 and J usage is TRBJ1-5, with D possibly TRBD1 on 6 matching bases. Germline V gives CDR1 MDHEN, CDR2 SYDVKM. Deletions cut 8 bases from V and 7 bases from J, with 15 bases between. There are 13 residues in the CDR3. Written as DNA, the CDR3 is TGTGCCAGCCATGGGGGGCCGAGCCAGCCCCAGCATTTT. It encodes CASHGGPSQPQHF.

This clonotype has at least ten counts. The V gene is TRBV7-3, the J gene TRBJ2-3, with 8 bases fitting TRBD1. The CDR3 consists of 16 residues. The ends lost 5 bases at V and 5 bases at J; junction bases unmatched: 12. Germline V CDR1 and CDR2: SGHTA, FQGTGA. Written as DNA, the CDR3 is TGTGCCAGCAGCGGGGCCGGACAGGGTGAGGGAGATACGCAGTATTTT. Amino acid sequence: CASSGAGQGEGDTQYF. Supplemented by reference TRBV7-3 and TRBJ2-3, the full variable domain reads GAGVSQTPSNKVTEKGKYVELRCDPISGHTALYWYRQSLGQGPEFLIYFQGTGAADDSGLPNDRFFAVRPEGSVSTLKIQRTERGDSAVYLCASSGAGQGEGDTQYFGPGTRLTVL.

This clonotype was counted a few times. The CDR3 DNA reads as TGTGCCAGCAGCCCCCTTTTGAGCGGGAAGCCAGATACGCAGTATTTT. Translation gives CASSPLLSGKPDTQYF. V usage is TRBV16 and J usage is TRBJ2-3; 7 nucleotides align to TRBD2. Looked up from germline, CDR1 is KGHSY and CDR2 is FQNENV. CDR3 length: 16 amino acids. J was trimmed by 4 bases and V by 4 bases; bases with no gene match: 11. Drawing the rest from reference TRBV16 and TRBJ2-3, the complete variable domain is GEEVAQTPKHLVRGEGQKAKLYCAPIKGHSYVFWYQQVLKNEFKFLISFQNENVFDETGMPKERFSAKCLPNSPCSLEIQATKLEDSAVYFCASSPLLSGKPDTQYFGPGTRLTVL.

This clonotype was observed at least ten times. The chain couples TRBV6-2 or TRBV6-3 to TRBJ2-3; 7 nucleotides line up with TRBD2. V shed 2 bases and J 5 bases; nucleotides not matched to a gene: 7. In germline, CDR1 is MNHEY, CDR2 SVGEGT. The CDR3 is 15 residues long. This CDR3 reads CASSYRREREDTQYF. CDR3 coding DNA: TGTGCCAGCAGTTACAGGCGGGAGCGTGAAGATACGCAGTATTTT.

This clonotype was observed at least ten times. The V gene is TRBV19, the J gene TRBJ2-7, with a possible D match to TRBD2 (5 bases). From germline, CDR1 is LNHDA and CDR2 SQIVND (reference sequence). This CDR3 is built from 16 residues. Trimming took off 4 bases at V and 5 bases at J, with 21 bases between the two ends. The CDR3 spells CASSTSGILDAHEQYF. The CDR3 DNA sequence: TGTGCCAGTAGTACCTCCGGGATCCTCGACGCCCACGAGCAGTACTTC.

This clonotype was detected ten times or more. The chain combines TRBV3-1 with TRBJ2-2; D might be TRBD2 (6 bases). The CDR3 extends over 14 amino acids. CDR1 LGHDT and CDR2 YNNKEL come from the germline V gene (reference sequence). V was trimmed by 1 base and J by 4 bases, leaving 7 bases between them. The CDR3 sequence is CASSQGGTTGELFF. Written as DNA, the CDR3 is TGTGCCAGCAGCCAAGGCGGGACCACCGGGGAGCTGTTTTTT.

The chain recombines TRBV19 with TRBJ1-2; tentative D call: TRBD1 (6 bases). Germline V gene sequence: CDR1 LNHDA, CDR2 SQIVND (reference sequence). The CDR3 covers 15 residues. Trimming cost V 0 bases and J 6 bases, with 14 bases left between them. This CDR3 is CASSIDLKGGHGYTF. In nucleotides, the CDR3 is TGTGCCAGTAGTATAGATCTGAAGGGGGGACATGGCTACACCTTC.

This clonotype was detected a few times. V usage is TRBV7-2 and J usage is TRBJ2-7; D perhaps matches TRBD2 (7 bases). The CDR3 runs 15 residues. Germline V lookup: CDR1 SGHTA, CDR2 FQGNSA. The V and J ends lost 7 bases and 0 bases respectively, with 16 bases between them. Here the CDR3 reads CASNGGSRGSYEQYF. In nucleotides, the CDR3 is TGTGCCAGCAACGGGGGGAGCAGGGGCTCCTACGAGCAGTACTTC. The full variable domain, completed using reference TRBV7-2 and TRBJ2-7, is GAGVSQSPSNKVTEKGKDVELRCDPISGHTALYWYRQSLGQGLEFLIYFQGNSAPDKSGLPSDRFSAERTGGSVSTLTIQRTQQEDSAVYLCASNGGSRGSYEQYFGPGTRLTVT.

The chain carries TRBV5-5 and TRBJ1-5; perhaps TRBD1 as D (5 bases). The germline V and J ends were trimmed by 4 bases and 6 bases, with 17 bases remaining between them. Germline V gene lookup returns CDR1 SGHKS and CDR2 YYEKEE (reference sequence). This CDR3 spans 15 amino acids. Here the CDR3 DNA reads TGTGCCAGCAGCCGGGGACCCCCGTTAGGTCAGCCCCAGCATTTT. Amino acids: CASSRGPPLGQPQHF.

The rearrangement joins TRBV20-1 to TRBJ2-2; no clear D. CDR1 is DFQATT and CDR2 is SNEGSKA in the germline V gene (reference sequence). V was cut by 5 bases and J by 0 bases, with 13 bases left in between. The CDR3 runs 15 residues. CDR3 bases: TGCAGTGCTTTAACTCGGCGGTCGAACACCGGGGAGCTGTTTTTT. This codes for CSALTRRSNTGELFF.

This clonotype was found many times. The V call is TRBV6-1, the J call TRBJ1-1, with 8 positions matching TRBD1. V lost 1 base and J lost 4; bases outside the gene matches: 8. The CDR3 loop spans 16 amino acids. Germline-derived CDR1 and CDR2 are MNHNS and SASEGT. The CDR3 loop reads CASSEGTGYQVTEAFF. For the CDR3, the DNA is TGTGCCAGCAGTGAAGGGACAGGGTACCAAGTCACTGAAGCTTTCTTT.